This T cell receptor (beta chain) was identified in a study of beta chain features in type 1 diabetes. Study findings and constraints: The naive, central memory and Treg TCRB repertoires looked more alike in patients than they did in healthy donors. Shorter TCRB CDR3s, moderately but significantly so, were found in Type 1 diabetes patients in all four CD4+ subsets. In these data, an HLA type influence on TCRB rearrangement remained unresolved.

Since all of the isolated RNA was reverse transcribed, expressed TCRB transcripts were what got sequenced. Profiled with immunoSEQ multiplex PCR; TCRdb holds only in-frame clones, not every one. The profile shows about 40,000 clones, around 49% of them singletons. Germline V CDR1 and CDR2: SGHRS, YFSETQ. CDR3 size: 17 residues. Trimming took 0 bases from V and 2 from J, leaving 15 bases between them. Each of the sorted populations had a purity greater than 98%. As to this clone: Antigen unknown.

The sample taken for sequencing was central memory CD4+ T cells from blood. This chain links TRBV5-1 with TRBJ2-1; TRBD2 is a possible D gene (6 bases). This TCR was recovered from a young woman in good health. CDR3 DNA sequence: TGCGCCAGCAGCTTGGGGGCGGGATCGATTACCTACAATGAGCAGTTCTTC. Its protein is CASSLGAGSITYNEQFF.